Listed below are T cell receptor beta chains from one sample, sequenced in a study of blood T cells in healthy people across ages. Via MiXCR, TCRdb re-called the 5' RACE reads, giving one row per CDR3 protein. The repertoire includes about 1.1 million distinct CDR3 sequences, roughly two fifths of them detected once, and approximately 14% sits in the top ten. Sequencing input: blood. The receptors stem from a man between 18 and 35 years old in good health. Each CDR3 is given with its conserved first and last residue. The D gene is left open where the match is weak. Not all rows give a size; the values are once, few, many and, for expanded clones, a class.

clone_size cdr3_length j_call v_call d_call cdr3_nt cdr3_aa
- 17 TRBJ2-3 TRBV20-1 TRBD2 TGCAGTGCTAGAGAGATCGAGACTAGCGTGGTAGGAGATACGCAGTATTTT CSAREIETSVVGDTQYF
few 15 TRBJ2-7 TRBV12-3/TRBV12-4 - TGTGCCAGCAGTTTATTTCAGGGGGGGTACTACGAGCAGTACTTC CASSLFQGGYYEQYF
many 13 TRBJ2-3 TRBV7-2 - TGTGCCAGCAGCCCTATTAGCACAGATACGCAGTATTTT CASSPISTDTQYF
few 16 TRBJ2-7 TRBV6-5 - TGTGCCAGCAGTTCACAACCCGGGTCTACCCCGGCCGAGCAGTACTTC CASSSQPGSTPAEQYF
- 15 TRBJ2-3 TRBV19 TRBD1 TGTGCCAGTAGACGACAGGGGATTGGCACAGATACGCAGTATTTT CASRRQGIGTDTQYF
- 12 TRBJ2-1 TRBV20-1 - TGCAGAGCTAGAGATAATAGCAATGAGCAGTTCTTC CRARDNSNEQFF
many 11 TRBJ2-7 TRBV4-2 - TGTGCCAGCAGCCAGGGTAGCGAGCAGTACTTC CASSQGSEQYF
few 16 TRBJ2-1 TRBV7-2 TRBD1 TGTGCCAGCAGCTTCAAAACGGGACAGAATTACAATGAGCAGTTCTTC CASSFKTGQNYNEQFF
once 15 TRBJ2-1 TRBV6-5 TRBD2 TGTGTCAGCAGCCGTAGCGGGAATCCCTACAATGAGCAGTTCTTC CVSSRSGNPYNEQFF
- 15 TRBJ2-1 TRBV12-5 TRBD1 TGTGCTAGTGGTTTGGCCCCCGACAGGGAAGTCGAACAGTTCTTC CASGLAPDREVEQFF
- 16 TRBJ2-1 TRBV4-3 TRBD2 TGCGCCAGCAGCCAAGGGGGGCGGGGGGCCCTCAATGAGCAGTTCTTC CASSQGGRGALNEQFF
- 15 TRBJ1-1 TRBV28 TRBD1 TGTGCCAGCAGCTCTCCGGGACAGGGGGCTTCTGAAGCTTTCTTT CASSSPGQGASEAFF
- 13 TRBJ2-4 TRBV20-1 - TGCGGTGCTAGAGACCCGGCCAAAAACATTCAGTACTTC CGARDPAKNIQYF
few 13 TRBJ1-2 TRBV14 - TGTGCCAGCAGCCCCCGGACCGGTGGTGGCTACACCTTC CASSPRTGGGYTF
once 13 TRBJ2-1 TRBV6-5 - TGTGCCACAAGAGGGGCCTCCTACAATGAGCAGTTCTTC CATRGASYNEQFF
once 17 TRBJ2-3 TRBV4-2 TRBD2 TGTGCCAGCAGCCAAGTGGGTAGCGGGGCCAGCACAGATACGCAGTATTTT CASSQVGSGASTDTQYF
few 14 TRBJ1-2 TRBV4-1 TRBD1 TGCGCCAGCAGCCAGGACAGACAGGGAAGAGGCTACACCTTC CASSQDRQGRGYTF
- 17 TRBJ2-2 TRBV20-1 - TGCAGTGCTAGAGATTTCCAGGGAGTGATGGACACCGGGGAGCTGTTTTTT CSARDFQGVMDTGELFF